The 5 T cell receptor beta chains below were found in one sample sequenced in a study of blood T cell repertoires in COVID-19. Profiled with immunoSEQ multiplex PCR; TCRdb holds only in-frame clones, not every one. In the table there are 87,000 or so clones, roughly four fifths of which are singletons. Material: peripheral blood. Receptor source: a woman in her seventies with acute or convalescent COVID-19.

The CDR3 nucleotides read TGTGCCAGCAGCAAACCTACAGGGGTTAGGAGGCCCTACGAGCAGTACTTC. Amino acid sequence: CASSKPTGVRRPYEQYF. This rearrangement joins TRBV21-1 to TRBJ2-7; the table's D gene call, TRBD1, was not cross checked with the DNA. TRBV21-1 is marked as a pseudogene. The CDR3 sequence is 17 residues long.

In the case of this clone: The same CDR3 is also encoded by other DNA sequences in this sample. The chain employs TRBV6-1 and TRBJ1-2; D is ambiguous. V lost 2 bases and J lost 5, with 9 bases in between. The CDR3 covers 13 residues. Germline CDR1 and CDR2: MNHNS and SASEGT. The CDR3: CASSESVLYGYTF. CDR3 nucleotide sequence: TGTGCCAGCAGTGAAAGCGTCCTATATGGCTACACCTTC.

This chain joins TRBV11-2 and TRBJ2-1; TRBD1 agrees at 7 bases. The germline gives CDR1 SGHAT, CDR2 FQNNGV. This CDR3 is 15 amino acids long. Trimming cost V 3 bases and J 7 bases; bases outside gene matches: 9. The CDR3 DNA follows: TGTGCCAGCAGCTTTACAGGGGAACCTTTGAATGAGCAGTTCTTC. This sequence encodes CASSFTGEPLNEQFF.

CDR3 region: CASSGTGDQPQHF. The CDR3 DNA follows: TGTGCCAGCAGCGGGACAGGGGATCAGCCCCAGCATTTT. The chain recombines TRBV3-1 (or the pseudogene TRBV3-2) with TRBJ1-5; the match to TRBD1 covers 10 bases. The CDR3 is made up of 13 amino acids. V trimming: 5 bases; J trimming: 5 bases; junction bases outside the gene matches: 0. Germline values: CDR1 LGHDT, CDR2 YNNKEL (reference sequence).

The chain's CDR3 is CASSYSISEAGEVETQYF. CDR3 bases: TGTGCCAGCAGTTACTCGATATCCGAAGCGGGGGAGGTGGAGACCCAGTACTTC. The rearrangement joins TRBV6-2 or TRBV6-3 to TRBJ2-5; 8 positions agree with TRBD2. CDR1 and CDR2 from the germline V gene are MNHEY and SVGEGT. The ends lost 0 bases at V and 5 bases at J; junction bases unmatched: 14. This CDR3 contains 18 residues.